Described below is a single TCR beta chain sequence and its context. Its antigen remains unidentified. From the 5' RACE reads, TCRdb called clonotypes with MiXCR, one entry per CDR3 protein. The repertoire holds 7,500 to 10,000 distinct CDR3 sequences, with approximately 8.2% as singletons. The source of the sample is a study of spatial heterogeneity in lung cancer. Study overall: Across tumor regions, counts of TCR transcripts showed a strong correlation with a T cell module score derived from matched bulk RNA-seq. In raw reads, more than 8.5 appearances on average were recorded for each unique TCR and UMI combination.

Time point indicated: sample taken at primary tumor resection. The CDR3 runs to 16 residues. The germline V gene has CDR1 MNHEY and CDR2 SMNVEV (reference sequence). With V trimmed by 2 bases and J by 4 bases, 5 bases remained unmatched. The study's findings and limits: One measure, the expanded intratumoral alpha and beta TCR count, tracked tumor mutation counts.

This TCR was sampled from a male donor with early-stage non-small cell lung cancer. The chain combines TRBV27 with TRBJ2-5, with 12 nucleotides matching TRBD1. Source: lung tumor tissue, taken at surgery. CDR3 nucleotide sequence: TGTGCCAGCAGTTTAAGGGGACAGGGGGCAGGAGAGACCCAGTACTTC. It specifies CASSLRGQGAGETQYF.